The sequence of this T cell receptor beta chain was determined in a study of blood T cell repertoires in COVID-19. Background on the study: Collection of acute and convalescent COVID-19 samples took place in the United States, Italy and Spain. T cells, B-cell-depleted T cells, or PBMCs supplied cDNA or gDNA.

The CDR3 contains 14 residues. Trimming pared 7 bases from V and 4 bases from J, leaving 16 bases between. Germline assignment: CDR1 SNHLY and CDR2 FYNNEI. Per the authors' pipeline: Nucleated cell counts were estimated from reference gene primer amplification. Profiled with immunoSEQ multiplex PCR; TCRdb holds only in-frame clones, not every one. V and J calls and clone size come straight from that table; D and trimming were deduced from the DNA. The profile shows around 220,000 clones, 82% of them singletons. This clone has more than one count but fewer than ten. This sequence joins TRBV2 and TRBJ1-1; D is undetermined. The material sequenced was peripheral blood. The receptor was isolated from an elderly woman with active or convalescent COVID-19. DNA of the CDR3: TGTGCCAGCAATGAGCAGTGGAGAGGCACTGAAGCTTTCTTT. Translation: CASNEQWRGTEAFF.